Shown below are 24 T cell receptor beta chains from a single sample sequenced in a study of blood T cell repertoires in COVID-19. TCRdb's copy holds only in-frame clones and misses some; the assay was immunoSEQ multiplex PCR. The table shows about 140,000 clones, with 85% occurring only once. The specimen was peripheral blood. The source is a man in his forties or fifties with acute or convalescent COVID-19.

This clone was recorded only once. The CDR3 reads CASSQAPKDEAFF. CDR3 DNA: TGTGCCAGCAGCCAGGCCCCGAAAGATGAAGCTTTCTTT. The chain carries TRBV4-2 and TRBJ1-1; D unclear. Germline V gene lookup returns CDR1 LGHNA and CDR2 YNFKEQ. This CDR3 region has 13 residues. The ends were cut back, 3 bases at V and 7 bases at J, with 12 bases in the middle.

The chain carries TRBV9 and TRBJ1-4; possible D gene TRBD1, 5 bases. The length of the CDR3 is 17 residues. With 0 bases removed from V and 3 bases from J, the gap between germline ends came to 15 bases. The germline V gene has CDR1 SGDLS and CDR2 YYNGEE. In nucleotides, the CDR3 is TGTGCCAGCAGCGTAGCCCGAAAGGGACTCTCTAATGAAAAACTGTTTTTT. Protein product: CASSVARKGLSNEKLFF.

The rearrangement links TRBV4-1 to TRBJ1-3; D is perhaps TRBD1 (6 bases). Germline V CDR1 and CDR2: MGHRA, YSYEKL. The germline V and J ends were trimmed by 0 bases and 4 bases, with 10 bases remaining between them. The CDR3 extends over 15 amino acids. This chain's CDR3 is CASSQEGQGGNTIYF. CDR3 nucleotides: TGCGCCAGCAGCCAAGAAGGGCAGGGGGGAAACACCATATATTTT.

The CDR3 nucleotides are TGTGCCAGCAGCTTAGTACCCTTAAGCAGCGGGACAGGGGTAGGCGAGCAGTACTTC. Amino acids: CASSLVPLSSGTGVGEQYF. The gene calls are TRBV7-6 and TRBJ2-7, with 10 bases matching TRBD1. The CDR3 loop spans 19 amino acids. Germline trimming cut 1 base from V and 6 bases from J; bases unmatched to any gene: 18. Germline V gene data show CDR1 as SGHVS and CDR2 as FNYEAQ.

This clone was detected a few times. This rearrangement joins TRBV28 to TRBJ2-3; D gene uncertain. This CDR3 contains 13 residues. Germline loops: CDR1 MDHEN, CDR2 SYDVKM. V gave up 6 bases and J gave up 2 bases, with 9 bases separating them. As DNA, the CDR3 is TGTGCCAGCAGCAGTCACACCACAGATACGCAGTATTTT. Its translation: CASSSHTTDTQYF.

V and J are TRBV3-1 (or the pseudogene TRBV3-2) and TRBJ1-3; tentatively, D is TRBD1 (5 bases). The germline gives CDR1 LGHDT, CDR2 YNNKEL (reference sequence). CDR3 length equals 12 residues. V was trimmed by 4 bases and J by 7 bases, leaving 8 bases between them. In DNA form, the CDR3 reads TGTGCCAGCAGCCCCCGGGGGAACACCATATATTTT. Its translation is CASSPRGNTIYF.

The V gene is TRBV7-3, the J gene TRBJ2-2, with TRBD2 identical over 7 bases. V lost 5 bases, J lost 6 bases, and 12 bases stayed unmatched. This CDR3 contains 16 residues. Germline V gene sequence: CDR1 SGHTA, CDR2 FQGTGA. CDR3 bases: TGTGCCAGCAGCACTGCCGGGACTATACTTCCCGGGGAGCTGTTTTTT. Protein: CASSTAGTILPGELFF.

This chain joins TRBV30 and TRBJ1-1, with a weak D call TRBD1 (6 bases). The CDR3 spans 12 residues. CDR1 is GTSNPN, CDR2 SVGIG, per germline (reference sequence). Trimming took 0 bases from V and 6 from J, leaving 8 bases between them. The CDR3 sequence: CAWSVSGAEAFF. CDR3 coding DNA: TGTGCCTGGAGTGTATCAGGGGCTGAAGCTTTCTTT.

The V gene is TRBV30, the J gene TRBJ2-5; tentative D call: TRBD2 (5 bases). Germline assignment: CDR1 GTSNPN and CDR2 SVGIG (reference sequence). Trimming took 3 bases from V and 2 from J, leaving 10 bases between them. CDR3 size: 13 residues. CDR3 DNA: TGTGCCTGGAGGAAAAGCGGACAAGAGACCCAGTACTTC. This codes for CAWRKSGQETQYF.

This clone was picked up one time. The J gene is TRBJ1-2, the V gene TRBV29-1; D is undetermined. Germline lookup yields CDR1 SQVTM and CDR2 ANQGSEA. The CDR3 is made up of 13 amino acids. V lost 2 bases to trimming and J lost 4 bases, with 11 bases between them. The CDR3 nucleotides are TGCAGCGTTGAATATGAGGGTGCCTATGGCTACACCTTC. It specifies CSVEYEGAYGYTF. The full variable domain, its missing parts supplied by reference TRBV29-1 and TRBJ1-2, is SAVISQKPSRDICQRGTSLTIQCQVDSQVTMMFWYRQQPGQSLTLIATANQGSEATYESGFVIDKFPISRPNLTFSTLTVSNMSPEDSSIYLCSVEYEGAYGYTFGSGTRLTVV.

This chain connects TRBV14 to TRBJ2-4; 8 bases agree with TRBD1. The germline gives CDR1 SGHDN, CDR2 FVKESK. The ends lost 0 bases at V and 2 bases at J; junction bases unmatched: 9. This CDR3 spans 18 amino acids. The CDR3 is CASSQDTRTGWPKNIQYF. The CDR3, as DNA: TGTGCCAGCAGCCAAGATACACGGACAGGGTGGCCCAAAAACATTCAGTACTTC.

This chain joins TRBV27 and TRBJ1-2, with 7 nucleotides matching TRBD1. Trimming at V came to 4 bases and at J to 3 bases, leaving 2 bases not matched to a gene. Germline V gives CDR1 MNHEY, CDR2 SMNVEV (reference sequence). The CDR3 is made up of 13 amino acids. This chain's CDR3 is CASSYGTDYGYTF. CDR3 DNA sequence: TGTGCCAGCAGTTATGGGACAGACTATGGCTACACCTTC.

V and J are TRBV9 and TRBJ2-5, with TRBD1 identical over 9 bases. V gave up 4 bases and J gave up 0 bases; unmatched junction bases: 7. The germline gives CDR1 SGDLS, CDR2 YYNGEE. The length of the CDR3 is 16 residues. CDR3 nucleotide sequence: TGTGCCAGCAGCCCCGGGACAGGGCCTTACCAAGAGACCCAGTACTTC. Protein sequence: CASSPGTGPYQETQYF.

V gene TRBV2 combines with J gene TRBJ1-2; D is possibly TRBD1 (5 bases). From germline, CDR1 is SNHLY and CDR2 FYNNEI. With 6 bases removed from V and 4 bases from J, the gap between germline ends came to 9 bases. This CDR3 has 12 residues. The CDR3 region has the DNA TGTGCCAGCAGAGCCGACAGCTATGGCTACACCTTC. Translation: CASRADSYGYTF.

DNA for the CDR3: TGTGCCAGCAGCTTGAGGCAGGGGGTCACTGAAGCTTTCTTT. This translates into CASSLRQGVTEAFF. V usage is TRBV7-9 and J usage is TRBJ1-1; 7 nucleotides align to TRBD1. CDR1 and CDR2 (germline): SEHNR, FQNEAQ (reference sequence). This CDR3 has 14 residues. The ends lost 3 bases at V and 4 bases at J; junction bases unmatched: 5.

The V call is TRBV14, the J call TRBJ2-2; 7 bases match TRBD1. The V segment lost 0 bases and the J segment 3 bases; nucleotides outside the gene matches: 1. CDR3 length: 15 amino acids. Germline CDR1 and CDR2: SGHDN and FVKESK. CDR3 region: CASSQEGGHTGELFF. CDR3 nucleotide sequence: TGTGCCAGCAGCCAAGAAGGGGGCCACACCGGGGAGCTGTTTTTT.

The chain carries TRBV5-4 and TRBJ2-7; D is perhaps TRBD1 (6 bases). CDR1 is SGHNT, CDR2 YYREEE, per germline (reference sequence). Deletions cut 3 bases from V and 3 bases from J, with 7 bases between. The CDR3 spans 12 residues. CDR3 in amino acids: CASSSGVYEQYF. In DNA, the CDR3 is TGTGCCAGCAGCTCAGGGGTCTACGAGCAGTACTTC.

The chain employs TRBV6-6 and TRBJ1-3, with D perhaps TRBD1 (5 bases). V gave up 8 bases and J gave up 5 bases, with 16 bases separating them. The CDR3 extends over 14 amino acids. Per the germline V gene, CDR1 is MNHNY and CDR2 is SVGAGI (reference sequence). The CDR3 DNA sequence: TGTGCCAGCTATGAATCGGGGGTTAGAAACACCATATATTTT. Residues: CASYESGVRNTIYF.

This clone was seen only a few times. The rearrangement uses TRBV6-6 and TRBJ1-5; D unclear. The CDR3 sequence is 14 residues long. In germline, CDR1 is MNHNY, CDR2 SVGAGI (reference sequence). Trimming took off 5 bases at V and 3 bases at J, with 11 bases between the two ends. The CDR3 loop is CASSLGNVNQPQHF. The CDR3 DNA reads TGTGCCAGCAGTCTCGGGAATGTCAATCAGCCCCAGCATTTT.

J is TRBJ1-4 and V is TRBV25-1; possibly TRBD1 for D (6 bases). The V and J ends lost 2 bases and 8 bases respectively, with 12 bases between them. Looked up from germline, CDR1 is MGHDK and CDR2 is SYGVNS. The length of the CDR3 is 14 residues. CDR3: CASSEQGRHEKLFF. CDR3 in DNA: TGTGCCAGCAGTGAACAGGGGCGTCACGAAAAACTGTTTTTT.

In DNA form, the CDR3 reads TGTGCCAGCAGCACTGGGGGGAATTCACCCCTCCACTTT. Amino acid sequence: CASSTGGNSPLHF. The chain is built from TRBV7-6 and TRBJ1-6; D perhaps matches TRBD1 (5 bases). The V gene lost 5 bases and the J gene lost 7 bases, with 9 bases spanning the gap. This CDR3 has 13 residues. Germline lookup yields CDR1 SGHVS and CDR2 FNYEAQ.

Only a few counts were recorded for this clone. The rearrangement uses TRBV28 and TRBJ1-6; D gene ambiguous. The germline V gene encodes CDR1 MDHEN and CDR2 SYDVKM. The CDR3 covers 15 residues. V was cut by 7 bases and J by 7 bases, with 17 bases left in between. The CDR3 here is CASNRRSGINSPLHF. The CDR3 DNA reads as TGTGCCAGCAACCGTCGGTCAGGAATCAATTCACCCCTCCACTTT.

CDR3 loop: CASSELGVNTEAFF. The CDR3, as DNA: TGTGCCAGCAGTGAACTAGGGGTGAACACTGAAGCTTTCTTT. The V call is TRBV25-1, the J call TRBJ1-1; maybe TRBD1 (5 bases). The germline V gene encodes CDR1 MGHDK and CDR2 SYGVNS. V lost 2 bases, J lost 0 bases, and 7 bases lay in between. CDR3 length: 14 residues. The full variable domain, with the rest looked up from reference TRBV25-1 and TRBJ1-1, is EADIYQTPRYLVIGTGKKITLECSQTMGHDKMYWYQQDPGMELHLIHYSYGVNSTEKGDLSSESTVSRIRTEHFPLTLESARPSHTSQYLCASSELGVNTEAFFGQGTRLTVV.

The gene calls are TRBV7-6 and TRBJ1-2; 9 bases align to TRBD1. Per the germline V gene, CDR1 is SGHVS and CDR2 is FNYEAQ. Losses at the gene ends were 3 bases for V and 2 bases for J; bases not matched to a gene: 4. The CDR3 spans 15 residues. The CDR3 region has the DNA TGTGCCAGCAGCTTGAGACAGGGGGGAAACTATGGCTACACCTTC. It is translated as CASSLRQGGNYGYTF. Looking up the rest from reference TRBV7-6 and TRBJ1-2 gives the full variable domain: GAGVSQSPRYKVTKRGQDVALRCDPISGHVSLYWYRQALGQGPEFLTYFNYEAQQDKSGLPNDRFSAERPEGSISTLTIQRTEQRDSAMYRCASSLRQGGNYGYTFGSGTRLTVV.